This TCR beta chain was obtained from a study of cytomegalovirus exposure and HLA in healthy donors (dated by TCRdb to the late 2010s). In terms of the full investigation: The 670 or so repertoires of the first cohort and the 110 or so validation repertoires were produced on the same platform, according to a later analysis. The study was designed to test whether signatures of past pathogen exposure could be identified by cataloging public T cell receptors. Besides the first cohort of 550 to 750 subjects, a separate validation cohort made up of roughly 130 different subjects was used. High-throughput TCR immunosequencing, statistical association of individual TCRs with disease status, and machine learning were combined to predict cytomegalovirus infection status. General findings and caveats noted by the study authors: Most TCR sequences were observed very rarely across donors, whereas some public TCRs were present in many individuals. The classifier was reported to diagnose cytomegalovirus status with high specificity and sensitivity in both the original and validation cohorts. The validation cohort had no HLA typing available for a later analysis, so co-occurrence within that cohort was assessed over all 120 or so repertoires. The authors suggested that the approach could potentially be extended to other disease states and immunological phenotypes. In vitro tests confirmed that a few of the cytomegalovirus-associated TCR beta chains recognize cytomegalovirus antigens. In the study, some 160 TCR beta chains were listed as associated with cytomegalovirus. Subsequent analysis determined that TCRs grouped into clusters in the first cohort also showed a tendency toward co-occurrence across the 120 or so validation repertoires, and 85% to 95% of cluster scores exceeded 0.

The library was generated by the immunoSEQ multiplex PCR assay. The authors processed their data as follows. A statistical classification framework was built for diagnosing cytomegalovirus status from the catalog of TCR beta chain sequences. TCRdb's version of the immuneACCESS table is confined to in-frame rearrangements and falls short of the full clone set. An unresolved V gene accounts for under half of the shortfall where checked; the remainder is of unknown origin. V and J calls and clone size are as listed in that table; D and trimming were resolved from the DNA. The sample records about 250,000 clones, approximately 87% of which are singletons. The ten top clones hold about 3% of the sample. Note on this clone: What antigen it recognizes has not been identified. Per-base qualities were not stored, and no clone one base away is much larger.

The germline V gene (reference sequence) supplies CDR1 SGHNT and CDR2 YYREEE. V loses 5 bases of germline sequence and J loses 3 bases, and the interval between the two ends is 14 bases. The CDR3 spans 15 residues, from the cysteine through the phenylalanine. Here the CDR3 DNA is all that survives: 45 bases in frame from base 1. The donors belonged to the validation cohort of over a hundred subjects, which was separate from the approximately 700-subject first cohort. Here the chain combines TRBV5-4 and TRBJ2-2, with a tentative D gene TRBD1 over 6 matching bases. This TCR came from a man aged 18-30 years in good health and CMV-seronegative. Sequenced: PBMCs. At the DNA level, the sequence is TGTGCCAGCAGTCAACAAAAGGGGGACACCGGGGAGCTGTTTTTT. It codes for CASSQQKGDTGELFF.